This T cell receptor (beta chain) appears in the sequencing data of a study of blood T cell repertoires in COVID-19. On the study more broadly: Acute-phase and convalescent COVID-19 samples originated in the United States, Italy and Spain. The analysed material was cDNA or gDNA that came from T cells, B-cell-depleted T cells, or PBMCs.

This CDR3 is 16 amino acids long. Germline V gene data show CDR1 as LGHDT and CDR2 as YNNKEL (reference sequence). V was cut by 0 bases and J by 4 bases, with 16 bases left in between. The assay was immunoSEQ multiplex PCR, and TCRdb's table has in-frame clones only and misses some. The sample has 90,000 to 120,000 clones; 86% are singletons. Sequencing was performed on PBMCs or T cells enriched from blood (not recorded which). This TCR derives from a woman aged 45 to 65 who had recovered from COVID-19. The chain has TRBV3-1 (or the pseudogene TRBV3-2) and TRBJ2-7; D is unclear. The CDR3 is CASSQDPVVGPYEQYF. The CDR3 DNA reads TGTGCCAGCAGCCAAGACCCGGTCGTGGGCCCGTACGAGCAGTACTTC.